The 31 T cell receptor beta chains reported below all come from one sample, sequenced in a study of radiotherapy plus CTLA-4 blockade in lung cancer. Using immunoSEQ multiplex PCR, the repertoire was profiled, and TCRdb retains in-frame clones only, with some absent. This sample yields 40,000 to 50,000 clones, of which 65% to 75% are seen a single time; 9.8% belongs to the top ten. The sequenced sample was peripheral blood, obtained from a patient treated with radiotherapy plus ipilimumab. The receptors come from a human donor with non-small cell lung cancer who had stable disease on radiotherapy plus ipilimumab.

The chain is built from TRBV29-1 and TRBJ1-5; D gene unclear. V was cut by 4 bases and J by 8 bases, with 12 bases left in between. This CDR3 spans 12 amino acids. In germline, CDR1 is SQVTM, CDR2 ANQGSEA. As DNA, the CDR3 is TGCAGCGTTGGGGAGGGAGTAGAGCCCCAGCATTTT. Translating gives CSVGEGVEPQHF.

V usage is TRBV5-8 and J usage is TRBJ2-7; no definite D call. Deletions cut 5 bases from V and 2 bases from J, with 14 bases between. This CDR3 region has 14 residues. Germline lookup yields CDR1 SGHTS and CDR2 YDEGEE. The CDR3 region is CASRPPLRTYEQYF. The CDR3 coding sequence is TGTGCCAGCAGACCGCCCCTACGCACCTACGAGCAGTACTTC.

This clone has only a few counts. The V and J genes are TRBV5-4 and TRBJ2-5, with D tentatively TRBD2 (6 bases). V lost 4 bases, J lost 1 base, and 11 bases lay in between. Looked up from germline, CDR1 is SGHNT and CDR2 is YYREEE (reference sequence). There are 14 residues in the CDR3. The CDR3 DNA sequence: TGTGCCAGCAGCCCTGGGGGGACCCAAGAGACCCAGTACTTC. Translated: CASSPGGTQETQYF.

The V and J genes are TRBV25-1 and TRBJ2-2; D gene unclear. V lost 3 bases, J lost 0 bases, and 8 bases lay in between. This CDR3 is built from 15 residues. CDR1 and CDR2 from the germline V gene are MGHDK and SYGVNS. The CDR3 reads CASSDTRTNTGELFF. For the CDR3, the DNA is TGTGCCAGCAGTGATACCAGGACGAACACCGGGGAGCTGTTTTTT.

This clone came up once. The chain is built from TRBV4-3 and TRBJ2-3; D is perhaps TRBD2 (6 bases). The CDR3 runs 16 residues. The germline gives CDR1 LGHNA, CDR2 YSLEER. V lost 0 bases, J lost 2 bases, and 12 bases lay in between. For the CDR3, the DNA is TGCGCCAGCAGCCAAGATCTCCAGCGGGTCACAGATACGCAGTATTTT. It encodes CASSQDLQRVTDTQYF.

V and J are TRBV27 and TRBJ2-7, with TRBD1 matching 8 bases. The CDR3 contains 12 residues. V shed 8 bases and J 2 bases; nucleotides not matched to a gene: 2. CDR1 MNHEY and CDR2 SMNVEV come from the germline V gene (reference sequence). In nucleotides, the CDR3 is TGTGCCAGCGGGACAGGACCCTACGAGCAGTACTTC. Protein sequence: CASGTGPYEQYF.

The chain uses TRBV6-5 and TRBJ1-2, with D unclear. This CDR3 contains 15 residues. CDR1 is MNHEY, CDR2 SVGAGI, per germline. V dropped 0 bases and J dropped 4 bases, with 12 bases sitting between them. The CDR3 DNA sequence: TGTGCCAGCAGTTACTCGCTTGCGGGTTTCTATGGCTACACCTTC. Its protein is CASSYSLAGFYGYTF.

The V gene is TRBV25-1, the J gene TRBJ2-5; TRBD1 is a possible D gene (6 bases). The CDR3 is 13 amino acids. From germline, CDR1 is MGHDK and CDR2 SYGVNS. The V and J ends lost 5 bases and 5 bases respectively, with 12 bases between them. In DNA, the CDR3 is TGTGCCAGCAGTAGGGACACTAAGGAGACCCAGTACTTC. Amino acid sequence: CASSRDTKETQYF. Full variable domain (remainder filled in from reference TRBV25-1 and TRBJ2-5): EADIYQTPRYLVIGTGKKITLECSQTMGHDKMYWYQQDPGMELHLIHYSYGVNSTEKGDLSSESTVSRIRTEHFPLTLESARPSHTSQYLCASSRDTKETQYFGPGTRLLVL.

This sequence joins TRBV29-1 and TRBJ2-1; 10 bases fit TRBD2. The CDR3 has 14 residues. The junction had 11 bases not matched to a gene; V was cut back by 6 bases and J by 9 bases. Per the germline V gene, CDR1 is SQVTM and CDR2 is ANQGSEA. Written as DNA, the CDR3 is TGCAGCGTCCTATTCCTAGCGGGGGCGGGTGAGCAGTTCTTC. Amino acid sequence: CSVLFLAGAGEQFF.

The CDR3 loop is CASSFREGRGIEQYF. In DNA form, the CDR3 reads TGTGCCAGCAGCTTTCGGGAAGGCAGGGGCATCGAGCAGTACTTC. The chain combines TRBV11-2 with TRBJ2-7, with D maybe TRBD1 (6 bases). The CDR3 has 15 amino acids. The V gene lost 3 bases and the J gene lost 6 bases, with 18 bases spanning the gap. Germline lookup yields CDR1 SGHAT and CDR2 FQNNGV.

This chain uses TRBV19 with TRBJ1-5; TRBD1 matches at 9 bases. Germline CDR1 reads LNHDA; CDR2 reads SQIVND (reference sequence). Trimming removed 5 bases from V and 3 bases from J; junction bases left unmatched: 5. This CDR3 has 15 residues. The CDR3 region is CASSPGTGFNQPQHF. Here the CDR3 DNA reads TGTGCCAGTAGTCCCGGGACAGGGTTCAATCAGCCCCAGCATTTT.

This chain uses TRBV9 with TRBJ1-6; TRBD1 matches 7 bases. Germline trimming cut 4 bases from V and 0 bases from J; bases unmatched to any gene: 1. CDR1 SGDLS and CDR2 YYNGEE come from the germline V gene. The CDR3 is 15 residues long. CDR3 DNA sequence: TGTGCCAGCAGCCCAGGGGGCTCCTATAATTCACCCCTCCACTTT. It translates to CASSPGGSYNSPLHF.

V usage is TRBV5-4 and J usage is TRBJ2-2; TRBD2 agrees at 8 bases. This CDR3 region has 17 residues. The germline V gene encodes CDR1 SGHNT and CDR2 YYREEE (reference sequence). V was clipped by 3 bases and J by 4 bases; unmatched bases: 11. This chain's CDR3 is CASSSARGGAGTGELFF. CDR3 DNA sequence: TGTGCCAGCAGCTCCGCTCGGGGGGGGGCTGGCACCGGGGAGCTGTTTTTT.

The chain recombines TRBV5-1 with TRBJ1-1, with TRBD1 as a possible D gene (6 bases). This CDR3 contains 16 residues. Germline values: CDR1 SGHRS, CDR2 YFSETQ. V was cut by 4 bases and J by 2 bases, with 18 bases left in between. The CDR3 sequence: CASSLLGGAKNTEAFF. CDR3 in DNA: TGCGCCAGCAGCCTCCTCGGGGGGGCTAAAAACACTGAAGCTTTCTTT. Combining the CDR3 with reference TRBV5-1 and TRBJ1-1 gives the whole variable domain KAGVTQTPRYLIKTRGQQVTLSCSPISGHRSVSWYQQTPGQGLQFLFEYFSETQRNKGNFPGRFSGRQFSNSRSEMNVSTLELGDSALYLCASSLLGGAKNTEAFFGQGTRLTVV.

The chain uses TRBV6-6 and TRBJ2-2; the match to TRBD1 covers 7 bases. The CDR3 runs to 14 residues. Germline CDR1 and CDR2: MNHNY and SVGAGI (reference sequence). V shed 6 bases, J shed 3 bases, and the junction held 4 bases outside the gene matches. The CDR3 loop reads CASRQGIYTGELFF. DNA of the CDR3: TGTGCCAGCAGACAGGGGATATACACCGGGGAGCTGTTTTTT.

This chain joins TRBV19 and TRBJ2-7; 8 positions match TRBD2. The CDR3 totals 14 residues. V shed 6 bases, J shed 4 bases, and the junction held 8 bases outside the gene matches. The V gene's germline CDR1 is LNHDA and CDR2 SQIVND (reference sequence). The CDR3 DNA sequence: TGTGCCAGTAGGCCAAGCGGGGGTGTTTACGAGCAGTACTTC. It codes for CASRPSGGVYEQYF.

The CDR3 loop reads CASGQVINQPQHF. The CDR3 DNA sequence: TGTGCCAGCGGACAGGTGATCAATCAGCCCCAGCATTTT. The chain combines TRBV28 with TRBJ1-5; 7 bases map to TRBD1. Per the germline V gene, CDR1 is MDHEN and CDR2 is SYDVKM. The CDR3 totals 13 residues. V lost 8 bases, J lost 3 bases, and 4 bases stayed unmatched.

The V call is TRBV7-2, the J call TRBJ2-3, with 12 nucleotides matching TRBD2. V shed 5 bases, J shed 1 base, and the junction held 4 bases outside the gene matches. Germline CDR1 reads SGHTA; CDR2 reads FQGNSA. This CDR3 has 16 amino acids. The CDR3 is CASSTRLAGGTDTQYF. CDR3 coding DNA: TGTGCCAGCAGCACACGACTAGCGGGGGGCACAGATACGCAGTATTTT.

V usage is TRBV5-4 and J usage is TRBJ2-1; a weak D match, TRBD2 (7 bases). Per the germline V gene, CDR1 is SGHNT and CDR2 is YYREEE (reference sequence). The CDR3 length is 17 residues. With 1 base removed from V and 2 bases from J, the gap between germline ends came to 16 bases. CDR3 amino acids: CASSLFIRGGTYNEQFF. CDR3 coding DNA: TGTGCCAGCAGCTTGTTTATAAGGGGGGGTACCTACAATGAGCAGTTCTTC.

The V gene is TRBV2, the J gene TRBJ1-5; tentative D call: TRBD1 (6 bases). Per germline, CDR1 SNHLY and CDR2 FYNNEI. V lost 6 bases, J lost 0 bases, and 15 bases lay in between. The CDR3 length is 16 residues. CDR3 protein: CASRTGLRSSNQPQHF. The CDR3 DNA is TGTGCCAGCAGAACAGGGCTCCGATCTAGCAATCAGCCCCAGCATTTT.

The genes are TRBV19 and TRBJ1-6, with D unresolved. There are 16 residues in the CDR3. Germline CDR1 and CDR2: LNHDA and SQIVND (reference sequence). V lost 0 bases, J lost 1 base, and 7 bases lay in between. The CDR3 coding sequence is TGTGCCAGTAGTATAGATAACAGATCCTATAATTCACCCCTCCACTTT. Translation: CASSIDNRSYNSPLHF.

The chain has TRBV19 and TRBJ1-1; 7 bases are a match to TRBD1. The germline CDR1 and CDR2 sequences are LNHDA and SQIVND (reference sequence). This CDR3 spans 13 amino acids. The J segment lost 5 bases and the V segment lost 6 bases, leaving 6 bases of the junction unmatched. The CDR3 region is CASSTKTGTEAFF. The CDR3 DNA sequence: TGTGCCAGTAGCACAAAGACAGGGACTGAAGCTTTCTTT.

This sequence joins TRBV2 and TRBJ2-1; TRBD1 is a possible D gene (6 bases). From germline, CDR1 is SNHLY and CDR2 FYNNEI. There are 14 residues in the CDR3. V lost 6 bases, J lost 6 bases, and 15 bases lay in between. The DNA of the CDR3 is TGTGCCAGCAGGATAACAGGGTTGGGCAATGAGCAGTTCTTC. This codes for CASRITGLGNEQFF. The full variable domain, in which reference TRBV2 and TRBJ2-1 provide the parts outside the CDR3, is EPEVTQTPSHQVTQMGQEVILRCVPISNHLYFYWYRQILGQKVEFLVSFYNNEISEKSEIFDDQFSVERPDGSNFTLKIRSTKLEDSAMYFCASRITGLGNEQFFGPGTRLTVL.

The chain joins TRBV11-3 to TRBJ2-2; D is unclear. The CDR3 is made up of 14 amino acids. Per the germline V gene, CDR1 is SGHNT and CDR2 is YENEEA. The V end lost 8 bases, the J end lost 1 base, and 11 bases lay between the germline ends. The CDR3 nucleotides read TGTGCCAGCGCCGCCACTCTGAACACCGGGGAGCTGTTTTTT. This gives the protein CASAATLNTGELFF.

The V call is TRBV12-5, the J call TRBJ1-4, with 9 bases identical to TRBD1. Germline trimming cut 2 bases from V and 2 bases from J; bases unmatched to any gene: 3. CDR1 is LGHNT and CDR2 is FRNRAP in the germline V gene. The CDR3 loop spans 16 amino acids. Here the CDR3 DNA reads TGTGCTAGTGGTTTGAACAGGGGGCCTACTAATGAAAAACTGTTTTTT. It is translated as CASGLNRGPTNEKLFF.

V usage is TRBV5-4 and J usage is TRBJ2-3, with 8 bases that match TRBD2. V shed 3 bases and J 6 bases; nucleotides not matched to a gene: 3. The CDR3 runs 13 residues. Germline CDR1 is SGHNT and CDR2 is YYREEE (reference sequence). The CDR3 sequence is CASSSRLADTQYF. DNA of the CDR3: TGTGCCAGCAGCTCTCGACTAGCGGATACGCAGTATTTT. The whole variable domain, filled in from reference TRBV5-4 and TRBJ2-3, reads ETGVTQSPTHLIKTRGQQVTLRCSSQSGHNTVSWYQQALGQGPQFIFQYYREEENGRGNFPPRFSGLQFPNYSSELNVNALELDDSALYLCASSSRLADTQYFGPGTRLTVL.

In DNA, the CDR3 is TGTGCCAGCTCACCAGACAGGGCGAACACCGGGGAGCTGTTTTTT. It yields the protein CASSPDRANTGELFF. This chain connects TRBV18 to TRBJ2-2; 7 bases line up with TRBD1. CDR1 and CDR2 from the germline V gene are KGHSH and LQKENI. Germline trimming cut 2 bases from V and 0 bases from J; bases unmatched to any gene: 0. The CDR3 runs 15 residues.

The CDR3 nucleotides read TGTGCCAGCAGTCACGGGGTTGGGCAAGAGACCCAGTACTTC. Translating it yields CASSHGVGQETQYF. The genes are TRBV7-9 and TRBJ2-5; maybe TRBD2 (5 bases). There are 14 residues in the CDR3. Germline lookup yields CDR1 SEHNR and CDR2 FQNEAQ (reference sequence). Trimming removed 6 bases at V and 2 bases at J, with 13 bases between.

The DNA for the CDR3 is TGTGCCAGCAGCTTATCGCGGAATGAGCAGTTCTTC. Protein: CASSLSRNEQFF. The chain has TRBV13 and TRBJ2-1, with D unclear. From germline, CDR1 is PRHDT and CDR2 FYEKMQ (reference sequence). There are 12 residues in the CDR3. V lost 2 bases to trimming and J lost 7 bases, with 6 bases between them. The full variable domain, completed using reference TRBV13 and TRBJ2-1, is AAGVIQSPRHLIKEKRETATLKCYPIPRHDTVYWYQQGPGQDPQFLISFYEKMQSDKGSIPDRFSAQQFSDYHSELNMSSLELGDSALYFCASSLSRNEQFFGPGTRLTVL.

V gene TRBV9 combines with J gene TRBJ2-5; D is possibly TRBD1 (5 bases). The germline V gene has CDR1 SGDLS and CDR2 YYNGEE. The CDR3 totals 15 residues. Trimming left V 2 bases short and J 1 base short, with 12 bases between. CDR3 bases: TGTGCCAGCAGCGTTCAAACAGGTCCCCAAGAGACCCAGTACTTC. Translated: CASSVQTGPQETQYF.

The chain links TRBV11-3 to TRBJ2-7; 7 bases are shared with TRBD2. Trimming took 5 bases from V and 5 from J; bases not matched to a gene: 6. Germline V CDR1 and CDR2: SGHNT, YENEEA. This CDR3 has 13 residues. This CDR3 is CASSPGLTNEQYF. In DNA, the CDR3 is TGTGCCAGCAGCCCGGGACTAACGAACGAGCAGTACTTC.